This TCR beta chain was sequenced in a study of long-term antiretroviral therapy in people with HIV. This clone was observed once. Survey-level resolution applied to immunoSEQ assay v3.0. Some clones are missing from TCRdb's copy, which holds only in-frame ones; the method was immunoSEQ multiplex PCR. Of 30,000 to 40,000 clones in the sample, over 70% were seen once. Germline V lookup: CDR1 LNHDA, CDR2 SQIVND (reference sequence). The CDR3 spans 14 residues. Trimming removed 4 bases from V and 4 bases from J; junction bases left unmatched: 5. The sample in question was unsorted PBMCs, obtained 0.6 years after starting antiretroviral therapy. The chain combines TRBV19 with TRBJ1-1; 8 bases line up with TRBD1. The clonotype originates from a man aged 18 to 29 with HIV. CDR3 nucleotide sequence: TGTGCCAGTAGTACCCTGACAGGGGTCACTGAAGCTTTCTTT. Translation gives CASSTLTGVTEAFF.